This TCR beta chain was identified in a study of T cell responses to AZD1222 COVID-19 vaccine (dated by TCRdb to the early 2020s). Concerning the study at large: AZD1222 recipients given second doses at about 4 weeks or at about 12 weeks were pooled, since spike-specific TCR depth and breadth were not found to differ between the two schedules. TCR sequencing was performed for about 240 trial participants, of whom 200 to 210 were given two doses of AZD1222 and some 25 were given two doses of MenACWY control vaccine. Trial participants were enrolled by age into subgroups of 18-55, 56-69 and 70-plus years, and around 150, 28 and 57 TCR-sequenced participants, respectively, were included in these subgroups.

Paper-wide results and their limitations: Vaccine-associated CD4 TCRs spanned the whole spike protein, with dominant responses in regions 160-218 and 743-854. Because no day 14 peak-response samples were available, the repertoires could be characterized only after the peak T cell response. Reportedly, almost half of the unique spike-specific TCRs recognized epitopes lying outside the regions that are mutated in the B.1.351 and B.1.1.7 variants. Conclusions about previously exposed vaccinees were limited because only six AZD1222 recipients were SARS-CoV-2 seropositive at baseline. Participants were mostly white British and included more females than males, and it was suggested by the authors that clonal diversity may have been underestimated. The 56-69-year group was small, and its depth increase did not reach significance, likely because of low power. A significant rise in spike-specific TCR breadth and depth was observed after two AZD1222 doses relative to day 0 and relative to MenACWY recipients.

Sequences MDHEN (CDR1) and SYDVKM (CDR2) are obtained from the germline V gene. From cysteine to phenylalanine, the CDR3 is 13 amino acids long. Of the read, only the CDR3 DNA is kept; its 39 bases are in frame from base 1. V and J lose 2 bases and 0 bases, and a span of 5 bases separates them. The CDR3 regions of human TCRbeta chains were analyzed by immunosequencing. Per the authors' processing: Repertoire TCRs were matched against a reference library of SARS-CoV-2-specific TCRs generated with the MIRA antigen-specificity platform. Breadth meant the fraction of unique TCRs that were SARS-CoV-2-associated, whereas depth meant the fraction of total T cells that were SARS-CoV-2-associated. Using the MIRA data, every spike-specific TCR was mapped to the spike region that the TCR reacted to and assigned to either a CD4 or a CD8 class. Log10-transformed breadth and depth values were compared by one-way ANOVA with Sidak's multiple comparisons tests. As stored in TCRdb, this immuneACCESS dataset retains in-frame rearrangements with V and J assigned. A fraction of the clones does not appear; measured against another copy, unresolved V genes explain less than half of the discrepancy, and the remainder lacks a known reason. From that table come the V and J calls and clone size; the DNA was used to work out D and trimming. The sample table contains tens of thousands of clones; only one count was recorded for approximately 88% of them. 20% of the sample belongs to the ten largest clones.

This specimen's time point label, per the study, means: baseline before first vaccination. The vaccinee samples were drawn from two UK trials, COV001 and COV002, one of which was a single-blind randomized controlled phase 2/3 trial testing AZD1222 (ChAdOx1 nCoV-19) in healthy adults. Trial participant PBMC samples were collected at day 0 and day 28 after the second dose for TCRbeta chain sequencing. This clone was seen repeatedly, ten times or more. The clone's antigen remains unknown. No qualities accompany the bases; no much larger clone lies one base away. The TCR comes from an adult in good health. The source was peripheral blood, collected on day 0 of AZD1222 vaccination. This sequence uses TRBV28 and TRBJ2-7; the D gene is not confidently resolved. At the DNA level, the sequence is TGTGCCAGCAGTTTACTAAGCTCCTACGAGCAGTACTTC. Its protein is CASSLLSSYEQYF.